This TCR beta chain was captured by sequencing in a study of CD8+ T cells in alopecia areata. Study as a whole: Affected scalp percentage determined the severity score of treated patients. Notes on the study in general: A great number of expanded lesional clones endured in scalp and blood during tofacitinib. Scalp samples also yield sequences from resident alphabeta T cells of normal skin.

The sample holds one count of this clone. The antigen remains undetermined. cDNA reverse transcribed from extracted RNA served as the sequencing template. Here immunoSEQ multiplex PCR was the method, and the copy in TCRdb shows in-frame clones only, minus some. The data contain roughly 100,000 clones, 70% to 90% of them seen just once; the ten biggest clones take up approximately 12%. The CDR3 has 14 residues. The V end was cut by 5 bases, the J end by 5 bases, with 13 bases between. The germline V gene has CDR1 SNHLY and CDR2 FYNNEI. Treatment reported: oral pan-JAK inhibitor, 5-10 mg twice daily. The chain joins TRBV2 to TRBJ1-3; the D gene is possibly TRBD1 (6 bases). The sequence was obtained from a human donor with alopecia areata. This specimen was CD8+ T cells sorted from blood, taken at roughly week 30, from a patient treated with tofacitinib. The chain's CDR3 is CASSYGGSRNTIYF. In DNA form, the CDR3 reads TGTGCCAGCAGTTACGGGGGCTCCCGAAACACCATATATTTT.